These 8 T cell receptor beta chains were sequenced from one sample in a study of blood T cell repertoires in COVID-19 (dated by TCRdb to about 2020). The library was produced with the immunoSEQ multiplex PCR assay. The table was pulled from immuneACCESS by TCRdb, which kept in-frame rearrangements only. Such tables lose some clones; where checked, under half of the loss comes from unresolved V genes, and the rest has no known cause. Counted in this sample were more than 300,000 clones; more than 90% of them appeared once. About 4% of the sample is in the top ten clones. Sequencing was done on a sample of PBMCs or T cells enriched from blood (not recorded which). Receptors were obtained from a woman in her thirties who had been exposed to COVID-19.

The gene calls are TRBV5-6 and TRBJ2-3, with 10 nucleotides matching TRBD2. CDR1 and CDR2 (germline): SGHDT, YYEEEE. The CDR3 consists of 15 residues. Germline trimming cut 1 base from V and 1 base from J; bases unmatched to any gene: 0. The CDR3 nucleotides read TGTGCCAGCAGCTTGACTAGCGGGGGCACAGATACGCAGTATTTT. This codes for CASSLTSGGTDTQYF.

CDR3 amino acids: CASSLSLARTQYF. For the CDR3, the DNA is TGTGCCAGCAGCTTAAGCCTTGCGAGGACCCAGTACTTC. V usage is TRBV11-1 and J usage is TRBJ2-5; D gene unclear. Germline values: CDR1 SGHAT, CDR2 FQDESV (reference sequence). The CDR3 length is 13 residues. V was clipped by 2 bases and J by 7 bases, with 11 bases between them.

This clone was counted between two and nine times. This chain connects TRBV6-1 to TRBJ2-7, with 8 bases that match TRBD1. After removal of 1 base from V and 2 bases from J, the junction contained 4 bases not matched to a gene. Germline lookup yields CDR1 MNHNS and CDR2 SASEGT. CDR3 length: 15 amino acids. DNA of the CDR3: TGTGCCAGCAGTGAAGGGACAGGGAGTCCCTACGAGCAGTACTTC. Translation gives CASSEGTGSPYEQYF.

J is TRBJ1-5 and V is TRBV6-5, with 8 bases matching TRBD1. Per the germline V gene, CDR1 is MNHEY and CDR2 is SVGAGI. The V segment lost 4 bases and the J segment 2 bases; nucleotides outside the gene matches: 4. The CDR3 extends over 15 amino acids. In DNA, the CDR3 is TGTGCCAGCAGTTTACAGGGGGTAGGCAATCAGCCCCAGCATTTT. Translated: CASSLQGVGNQPQHF.

The gene calls are TRBV7-6 and TRBJ1-6, with a weak D call TRBD1 (6 bases). Trimming removed 5 bases at V and 10 bases at J, with 21 bases between. This CDR3 contains 16 residues. Germline V gene lookup returns CDR1 SGHVS and CDR2 FNYEAQ. The CDR3 sequence: CASSPASGRGYSPLHF. CDR3 DNA sequence: TGTGCCAGCAGCCCCGCCTCTGGCAGGGGTTACTCACCCCTCCACTTT.

The chain carries TRBV4-2 and TRBJ2-7; 7 bases map to TRBD2. Germline trimming cut 1 base from V and 5 bases from J; bases unmatched to any gene: 8. This CDR3 is built from 15 residues. The germline V gene encodes CDR1 LGHNA and CDR2 YNFKEQ. CDR3 in DNA: TGTGCCAGCAGCCAAGGGTGGACTAGTCTGGACGAGCAGTACTTC. Translation: CASSQGWTSLDEQYF.

The chain links TRBV25-1 to TRBJ2-7; D possibly corresponds to TRBD1 (6 bases). Trimming cost V 0 bases and J 3 bases, with 12 bases left between them. CDR1 is MGHDK, CDR2 SYGVNS, per germline. The CDR3 is 15 amino acids. The CDR3 spells CASSEYPGVDYEQYF. The DNA for the CDR3 is TGTGCCAGCAGTGAATACCCAGGGGTGGACTACGAGCAGTACTTC.

The chain has TRBV5-1 and TRBJ2-3, with 9 bases that match TRBD1. CDR3 size: 18 residues. Germline trimming cut 2 bases from V and 5 bases from J; bases unmatched to any gene: 15. CDR1 SGHRS and CDR2 YFSETQ come from the germline V gene. DNA of the CDR3: TGCGCCAGCAGCTTTGAGGGGACAGGGTTGAAGACACAAGATACGCAGTATTTT. It codes for CASSFEGTGLKTQDTQYF.